The entry that follows covers one TCR beta chain sequence. This clone was picked up one time. It lacks a known antigen. No base-level quality is on record; no much larger clone is a single base apart. Library preparation was by the immunoSEQ multiplex PCR assay. TCRdb limited this immuneACCESS table to in-frame rearrangements with V and J called. A share of clones is missing; checked studies link under half to unresolved V genes, and the rest is unexplained. The sample table lists 100,000 to 150,000 clones, 92% of them with a count of one. Of the sample, 0.55% to 0.6% falls within the top ten clones. As encoded in the germline V gene (reference sequence), CDR1 is LGHDT while CDR2 is YNNKEL. Taken from cysteine to phenylalanine, the CDR3 has 16 residues. Only the CDR3 part of the read is kept: 48 bases, read in frame from the first base. The V end gives up 0 bases and the J end 7 bases, leaving 6 bases in the junction not matched to a gene.

These data come from a study of control samples from healthy donors and cancer patients (dated by TCRdb to the early 2020s). The chain was built from TRBV3-1 (or the pseudogene TRBV3-2) and TRBJ2-1; 10 junctional bases match TRBD2. The receptor's source is a man at least 80 years old with head and neck cancer. Sequenced sample: PBMCs. The bases read TGTGCCAGCAGCCAAGATAAGCGGGGGGGCGTTAATGAGCAGTTCTTC. It specifies CASSQDKRGGVNEQFF.